This T cell receptor (beta chain) was retrieved from a study of blood T cell repertoires in COVID-19. Study context: COVID-19 samples, acute and convalescent, were from the United States, Italy and Spain.

Authors' methods: Nucleated cell counts were estimated from reference gene primer amplification. Generated by immunoSEQ multiplex PCR, the TCRdb table keeps only in-frame clones and is missing some. The V and J calls and the clone size are those of that table, but D and trimming were determined from the DNA. The table includes roughly 280,000 clones, less than 95% detected once. The age range of participants was about 18 to 89 years, with residence in about two dozen US areas. People in the exposed group encountered a COVID-19 case within 2 weeks before entering the study. CDR3 length equals 15 residues. V gave up 2 bases and J gave up 2 bases; unmatched junction bases: 5. Germline V gene sequence: CDR1 SGHAT, CDR2 FQNNGV.

The rearrangement links TRBV11-2 to TRBJ2-7; the match to TRBD2 covers 8 bases. This sequence originates from a man aged 35-49 years who had been exposed to COVID-19. The sequenced sample was PBMCs or T cells enriched from blood (not recorded which). The CDR3: CASSLNREGTYEQYF. The CDR3 DNA sequence: TGTGCCAGCAGCTTAAATCGGGAGGGAACCTACGAGCAGTACTTC.